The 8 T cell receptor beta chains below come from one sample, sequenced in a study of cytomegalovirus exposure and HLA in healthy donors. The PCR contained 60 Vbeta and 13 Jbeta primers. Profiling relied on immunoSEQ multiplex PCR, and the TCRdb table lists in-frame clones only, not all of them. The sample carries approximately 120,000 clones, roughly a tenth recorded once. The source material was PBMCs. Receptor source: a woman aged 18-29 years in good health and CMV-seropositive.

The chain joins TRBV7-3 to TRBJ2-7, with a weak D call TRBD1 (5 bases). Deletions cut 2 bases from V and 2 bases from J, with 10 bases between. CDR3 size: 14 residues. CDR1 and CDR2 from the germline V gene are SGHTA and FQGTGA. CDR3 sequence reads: CASSLRQPPYEQYF. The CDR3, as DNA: TGTGCCAGCAGCTTACGACAGCCCCCCTACGAGCAGTACTTC.

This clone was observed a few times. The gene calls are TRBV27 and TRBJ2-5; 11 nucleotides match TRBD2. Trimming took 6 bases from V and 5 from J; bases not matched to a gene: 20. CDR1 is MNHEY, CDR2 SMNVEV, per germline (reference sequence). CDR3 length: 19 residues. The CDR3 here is CASSPTALGLADSMETQYF. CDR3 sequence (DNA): TGTGCCAGCAGCCCCACTGCATTGGGACTAGCGGACAGTATGGAGACCCAGTACTTC.

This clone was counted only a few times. The CDR3 DNA sequence: TGTGCCAGCAGGTTCGAAGGGAGTGAAAAACTGTTTTTT. Residues: CASRFEGSEKLFF. V is TRBV6-5 and J is TRBJ1-4; no firm D call. V was cut by 6 bases and J by 7 bases, with 12 bases left in between. The length of the CDR3 is 13 residues. Germline values: CDR1 MNHEY, CDR2 SVGAGI.

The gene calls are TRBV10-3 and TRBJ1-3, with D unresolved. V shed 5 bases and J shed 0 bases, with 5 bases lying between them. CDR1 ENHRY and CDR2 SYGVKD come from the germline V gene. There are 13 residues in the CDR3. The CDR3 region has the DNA TGTGCCATCAGTACTGGCTCTGGAAACACCATATATTTT. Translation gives CAISTGSGNTIYF.

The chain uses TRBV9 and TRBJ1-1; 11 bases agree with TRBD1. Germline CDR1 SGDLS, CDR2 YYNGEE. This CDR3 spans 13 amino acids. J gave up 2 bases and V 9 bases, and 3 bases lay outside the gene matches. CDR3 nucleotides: TGTGCCACGGGACAGGGGGAAAACACTGAAGCTTTCTTT. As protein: CATGQGENTEAFF.

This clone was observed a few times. In DNA form, the CDR3 reads TGTGCCAGCAGCCCACAGGGTTCACGATATGGCTACACCTTC. It specifies CASSPQGSRYGYTF. The genes are TRBV14 and TRBJ1-2; weak D call: TRBD1 (6 bases). Germline V lookup: CDR1 SGHDN, CDR2 FVKESK. Between the trimmed V and J ends, which lost 4 bases and 5 bases, there was a span of 14 bases. This CDR3 contains 14 residues.

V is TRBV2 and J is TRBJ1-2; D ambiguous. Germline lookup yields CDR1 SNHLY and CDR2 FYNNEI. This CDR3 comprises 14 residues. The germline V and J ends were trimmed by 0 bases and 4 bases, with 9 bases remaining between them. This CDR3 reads CASSEASQVYGYTF. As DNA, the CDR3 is TGTGCCAGCAGTGAAGCGTCCCAGGTCTATGGCTACACCTTC.

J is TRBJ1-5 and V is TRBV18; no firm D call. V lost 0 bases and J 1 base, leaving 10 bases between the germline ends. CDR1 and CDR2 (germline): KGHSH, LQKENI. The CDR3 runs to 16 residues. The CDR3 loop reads CASSPPPRASNQPQHF. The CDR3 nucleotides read TGTGCCAGCTCACCACCCCCGCGGGCGAGCAATCAGCCCCAGCATTTT.